The text below deals with one T cell receptor beta chain. What it recognizes is unknown. The data are from a study of shared clonotypes between healthy human individuals. Assay execution proceeded at the deep level. In the original processing: ImmunoSEQ sequences covered only the junction and lacked quality scores; filtering therefore differed. Profiled with immunoSEQ multiplex PCR; TCRdb holds only in-frame clones, not every one. The V and J calls and clone size come from that table; D and trimming were worked out from the DNA. The repertoire has around 510,000 clones, around 95% of them found once; the top ten carry nearly 0.065%. Study-level points and caveats: Naive subsets generally had larger estimated richness than memory subsets.

Trimming shortened V by 1 base and J by 0 bases, and 7 bases separated the two germline ends. Germline loops: CDR1 LNHDA, CDR2 SQIVND (reference sequence). The CDR3 covers 15 residues. Sequencing was performed on naive CD4+ T cells sorted from blood. Noted subset: CD45RA+ positively selected. This chain links TRBV19 with TRBJ1-5; D remains ambiguous. The source is a young woman in good health. CDR3 amino acids: CASSIVGYSNQPQHF. The CDR3 DNA sequence: TGTGCCAGTAGTATAGTGGGGTATAGCAATCAGCCCCAGCATTTT.